This T cell receptor beta chain was captured by sequencing in a study of blood T cell repertoires in COVID-19. The overall study: The cDNA or gDNA used as material had been derived from T cells, B-cell-depleted T cells, or PBMCs.

The CDR3 totals 14 residues. The J segment lost 3 bases and the V segment lost 3 bases, leaving 2 bases of the junction unmatched. The V gene's germline CDR1 is MNHNS and CDR2 SASEGT. Profiling relied on immunoSEQ multiplex PCR, and the TCRdb table lists in-frame clones only, not all of them. The sample lists fewer than 150,000 clones, around 87% occurring once. The V gene is TRBV6-1, the J gene TRBJ1-5; 7 nucleotides align to TRBD1. Sequencing was performed on peripheral blood. This clonotype originated in a woman between 55 and 75 years old with acute or convalescent COVID-19. The CDR3 DNA follows: TGTGCCAGCAGTGACGACAGGGACAATCAGCCCCAGCATTTT. This gives the protein CASSDDRDNQPQHF.